Below, 25 T cell receptor beta chains from the same sample are listed, as sequenced in a study of T cell responses to AZD1222 COVID-19 vaccine. Sequencing used immunoSEQ multiplex PCR; TCRdb keeps in-frame clones, though not all of them. The sample shows roughly 170,000 clones, approximately 94% of them seen only once. Specimen: peripheral blood, collected 28 days after the second AZD1222 dose. These receptors all stem from an adult who received the AZD1222 COVID-19 vaccine.

The chain recombines TRBV11-3 with TRBJ2-6; D gene uncertain. Germline-derived CDR1 and CDR2 are SGHNT and YENEEA. CDR3 length equals 16 residues. V lost 5 bases and J 2 bases, leaving 13 bases between the germline ends. The CDR3 is CASSPVFGAGANVLTF. For the CDR3, the DNA is TGTGCCAGCAGCCCTGTGTTTGGGGCTGGGGCCAACGTCCTGACTTTC. The full variable domain, its missing parts supplied by reference TRBV11-3 and TRBJ2-6, is EAGVVQSPRYKIIEKKQPVAFWCNPISGHNTLYWYLQNLGQGPELLIRYENEEAVDDSQLPKDRFSAERLKGVDSTLKIQPAELGDSAVYLCASSPVFGAGANVLTFGAGSRLTVL.

The chain carries TRBV4-3 and TRBJ2-1, with unresolved D. The germline CDR1 and CDR2 sequences are LGHNA and YSLEER. The CDR3 is 14 amino acids. Trimming pared 0 bases from V and 7 bases from J, leaving 10 bases between. The CDR3 DNA reads TGCGCCAGCAGCCAAGATAGGATTCTAAATGAGCAGTTCTTC. Amino acids: CASSQDRILNEQFF.

The rearrangement uses TRBV6-4 and TRBJ2-3; 9 nucleotides match TRBD1. Trimming removed 3 bases from V and 2 bases from J; junction bases left unmatched: 9. The CDR3 consists of 17 residues. Germline V gene lookup returns CDR1 MRHNA and CDR2 SNTAGT. The CDR3 nucleotides are TGTGCCAGCAGTGAGACAGGGGGGCTTTTTTTCACAGATACGCAGTATTTT. Amino acid sequence: CASSETGGLFFTDTQYF.

The genes are TRBV2 and TRBJ2-5; D might be TRBD2 (6 bases). V lost 7 bases and J 8 bases, leaving 14 bases between the germline ends. CDR1 is SNHLY and CDR2 is FYNNEI in the germline V gene. The CDR3 loop spans 12 amino acids. The CDR3 DNA is TGTGCCAGCAATGGAGGGTCGGGAACCCAGTACTTC. It encodes CASNGGSGTQYF.

This chain connects TRBV27 to TRBJ1-1; 9 nucleotides align to TRBD1. Losses at the gene ends were 9 bases for V and 7 bases for J; bases not matched to a gene: 12. Per the germline V gene, CDR1 is MNHEY and CDR2 is SMNVEV (reference sequence). The CDR3 loop spans 14 amino acids. CDR3 region: CASANTGGWFEAFF. The CDR3 bases are TGTGCCAGTGCCAACACAGGGGGCTGGTTTGAAGCTTTCTTT.

This clone was detected only a few times. The CDR3 loop reads CASSRGVNTEAFF. The CDR3 DNA is TGTGCCAGCAGTAGGGGGGTTAACACTGAAGCTTTCTTT. This chain links TRBV7-3 with TRBJ1-1; tentatively, D is TRBD1 (6 bases). The V gene's germline CDR1 is SGHTA and CDR2 FQGTGA. CDR3 length: 13 amino acids. The ends were cut back, 6 bases at V and 2 bases at J, with 10 bases in the middle. Full variable domain (outside the CDR3, taken from reference TRBV7-3 and TRBJ1-1): GAGVSQTPSNKVTEKGKYVELRCDPISGHTALYWYRQSLGQGPEFLIYFQGTGAADDSGLPNDRFFAVRPEGSVSTLKIQRTERGDSAVYLCASSRGVNTEAFFGQGTRLTVV.

The chain carries TRBV20-1 and TRBJ2-1, with 11 bases matching TRBD2. Germline CDR1 DFQATT, CDR2 SNEGSKA (reference sequence). The CDR3 is 14 amino acids. V shed 3 bases and J 8 bases; nucleotides not matched to a gene: 6. CDR3 residues: CSASLAGGGYEQFF. The CDR3 DNA follows: TGCAGTGCTAGTTTAGCGGGAGGGGGGTATGAGCAGTTCTTC.

This sequence joins TRBV11-1 and TRBJ2-7; the D gene is possibly TRBD1 (6 bases). This CDR3 contains 17 residues. V lost 4 bases and J lost 2, with 21 bases in between. The germline V gene encodes CDR1 SGHAT and CDR2 FQDESV (reference sequence). The CDR3: CASSSAIWTASAYEQYF. CDR3 DNA sequence: TGTGCCAGCAGCTCAGCCATATGGACAGCCTCAGCCTACGAGCAGTACTTC.

The CDR3 region has the DNA TGTGCCAGCAGGCGGACAGCCTTAGGGATGAACACTGAAGCTTTCTTT. Encoded protein: CASRRTALGMNTEAFF. The chain recombines TRBV2 with TRBJ1-1; maybe TRBD1 (6 bases). CDR3 size: 16 residues. The germline CDR1 and CDR2 sequences are SNHLY and FYNNEI. V was clipped by 6 bases and J by 0 bases, with 17 bases between them.

CDR3 region: CASSQRIMRSSKPHSPYGYTF. In DNA form, the CDR3 reads TGCGCCAGCAGTCAAAGGATCATGCGGTCTTCCAAACCACATAGCCCCTATGGCTACACCTTC. The chain carries TRBV23-1 and TRBJ1-2; D remains unclear. TRBV23-1 is sorted into the ORF group, with uncertain function. CDR3 size: 21 residues. V was shortened by 2 bases and J by 4 bases, with 32 bases between the two germline ends.

Remarks on this clone: A read error is possible here, since a much larger clone lies one base away. This chain links TRBV5-4 with TRBJ2-7; D unresolved. The CDR3 extends over 11 amino acids. V lost 3 bases and J lost 3, with 4 bases in between. CDR1 is SGHNT, CDR2 YYREEE, per germline (reference sequence). The CDR3 region has the DNA TGTGCCAGCAGCTCCGACTACGAGCAGTACTTC. Residues: CASSSDYEQYF.

The chain links TRBV3-1 (or the pseudogene TRBV3-2) to TRBJ2-1, with D possibly called TRBD1 or TRBD2 (5 bases each). Germline V gene data show CDR1 as LGHDT and CDR2 as YNNKEL (reference sequence). This CDR3 comprises 15 residues. The V end lost 4 bases, the J end lost 4 bases, and 14 bases lay between the germline ends. The CDR3 DNA is TGTGCCAGCAGCCCCGGAGGACAAATTTACAATGAGCAGTTCTTC. Amino acid sequence: CASSPGGQIYNEQFF.

DNA for the CDR3: TGTGCCAGCAGTTTATCGTATAGGAACACTGAAGCTTTCTTT. Protein product: CASSLSYRNTEAFF. The chain links TRBV27 to TRBJ1-1; D unclear. The CDR3 extends over 14 amino acids. The germline V and J ends were trimmed by 0 bases and 1 base, with 6 bases remaining between them. CDR1 MNHEY and CDR2 SMNVEV come from the germline V gene (reference sequence).

CDR3 in DNA: TGTGCCAGCAGCAAAGTCGATGGCGTGCGGGAAAAACTGTTTTTT. Residues: CASSKVDGVREKLFF. The chain recombines TRBV21-1 with TRBJ1-4. TRBV21-1 is deemed a pseudogene. The CDR3 consists of 15 residues.

The chain combines TRBV10-3 with TRBJ1-6; no firm D call. The V gene's germline CDR1 is ENHRY and CDR2 SYGVKD. The CDR3 has 12 residues. V lost 3 bases and J lost 4, with 1 base in between. DNA of the CDR3: TGTGCCATCAGTGATTATAATTCACCCCTCCACTTT. Its translation: CAISDYNSPLHF.

The chain has TRBV30 and TRBJ1-6, with D uncertain. The V end lost 7 bases, the J end lost 7 bases, and 17 bases lay between the germline ends. This CDR3 has 14 residues. Germline V gene sequence: CDR1 GTSNPN, CDR2 SVGIG (reference sequence). The CDR3 coding sequence is TGTGCCTTAGGTGGGGAGGTGGGGAATTCACCCCTCCACTTT. This translates into CALGGEVGNSPLHF. Full variable domain (rest looked up from reference TRBV30 and TRBJ1-6): SQTIHQWPATLVQPVGSPLSLECTVEGTSNPNLYWYRQAAGRGLQLLFYSVGIGQISSEVPQNLSASRPQDRQFILSSKKLLLSDSGFYLCALGGEVGNSPLHFGNGTRLTVT.

The chain has TRBV7-9 and TRBJ2-7, with a tentative D call TRBD2 (5 bases). V lost 5 bases, J lost 1 base, and 12 bases lay in between. Germline CDR1 reads SEHNR; CDR2 reads FQNEAQ (reference sequence). The CDR3 loop spans 14 amino acids. The DNA for the CDR3 is TGTGCCAGCAGCCGGGGTCCATTGTCCTACGAGCAGTACTTC. This encodes CASSRGPLSYEQYF.

The V gene is TRBV5-1, the J gene TRBJ1-6; D is uncertain. Germline V gives CDR1 SGHRS, CDR2 YFSETQ. V gave up 7 bases and J gave up 6 bases, with 11 bases separating them. CDR3 length equals 13 residues. The CDR3, as DNA: TGCGCCAGCCGAGGCGGGTCTAATTCACCCCTCCACTTT. Translated: CASRGGSNSPLHF.

V is TRBV27 and J is TRBJ1-6; D remains ambiguous. CDR1 MNHEY and CDR2 SMNVEV come from the germline V gene (reference sequence). V gave up 1 base and J gave up 7 bases, with 14 bases separating them. The CDR3 has 16 residues. The CDR3 DNA follows: TGTGCCAGCAGTTTATTATCAACGTGGGTAAATTCACCCCTCCACTTT. Amino acids: CASSLLSTWVNSPLHF.

The chain recombines TRBV7-2 with TRBJ1-6; possible D gene TRBD1, 5 bases. V lost 7 bases to trimming and J lost 0 bases, with 13 bases between them. Germline V CDR1 and CDR2: SGHTA, FQGNSA. This CDR3 region has 16 residues. CDR3 nucleotide sequence: TGTGCCAGCATGGAGGGGCGGAGCTCCTATAATTCACCCCTCCACTTT. It codes for CASMEGRSSYNSPLHF.

The chain couples TRBV6-5 to TRBJ1-2; D not resolved. This CDR3 spans 13 amino acids. In germline, CDR1 is MNHEY, CDR2 SVGAGI. Trimming pared 6 bases from V and 2 bases from J, leaving 10 bases between. The CDR3 spells CASRDPYNYGYTF. The DNA of the CDR3 is TGTGCCAGCAGGGACCCATACAACTATGGCTACACCTTC.

Worth noting for this clone: Without the conserved terminal phenylalanine or tryptophan, this CDR3 likely stems from a read error. The DNA is omitted, as the CDR3 cannot be located on it reliably, and the CDR3 follows TCRdb's listing. The CDR3 loop is CASTERGTEGVQFVD. The chain employs TRBV10-1 and TRBJ1-4. The CDR3 has 15 residues if both end residues are counted. Germline values: CDR1 WNHNN, CDR2 SYGVQD (reference sequence).

In this sample, this clone turned up once. The chain uses TRBV10-3 and TRBJ1-1; no clear D gene. Deletions cut 0 bases from V and 4 bases from J, with 9 bases between. CDR3 length: 14 amino acids. CDR1 ENHRY and CDR2 SYGVKD come from the germline V gene. CDR3 coding DNA: TGTGCCATCAGTGAGTCCGGGTCGGGCACTGAAGCTTTCTTT. Its protein product is CAISESGSGTEAFF.

The chain joins TRBV29-1 to TRBJ2-1; 13 nucleotides agree with TRBD2. There are 13 residues in the CDR3. CDR1 is SQVTM and CDR2 is ANQGSEA in the germline V gene. J gave up 8 bases and V 4 bases, and 2 bases lay outside the gene matches. In DNA form, the CDR3 reads TGCAGCGTTGGGACTAGCGGGGGCGATGAGCAGTTCTTC. It specifies CSVGTSGGDEQFF.

The chain carries TRBV11-1 and TRBJ2-5; 8 bases are shared with TRBD1. V trimming: 5 bases; J trimming: 6 bases; junction bases outside the gene matches: 11. This CDR3 has 15 amino acids. Germline V gene data show CDR1 as SGHAT and CDR2 as FQDESV (reference sequence). CDR3 sequence reads: CASSPDRGGIQTQYF. CDR3 sequence (DNA): TGTGCCAGCAGCCCAGACAGGGGCGGGATTCAGACCCAGTACTTC.